These T cell receptor beta chains were read from a single sample in a study of T cell changes during pregnancy in multiple sclerosis. Sequencing was performed with immunoSEQ multiplex PCR; in TCRdb, only in-frame clones are kept and a portion is missing. Among just over 80,000 clones, 90% to 95% were seen once, and the ten largest hold more than 0.85%. The sequenced sample was peripheral blood, obtained in the second trimester of pregnancy. Receptors originate from a female donor with multiple sclerosis, enrolled in a pregnancy study. Each CDR3 is given with its conserved first and last residue. A D gene is named only where the DNA matches it firmly. Some rows have no size entry. The others give once, few or many, or a class for an expanded clone.

TRBV5-4,TRBJ1-2,.,.,CASSQGSRMDYTF,TGTGCCAGCAGCCAGGGTTCGCGAATGGACTACACCTTC
TRBV4-1,TRBJ1-3,.,.,CASRLGQSSGNTIYF,TGCGCCAGCAGACTTGGACAGAGCTCTGGAAACACCATATATTTT
TRBV29-1,TRBJ1-2,.,.,CSVMAIPQTDNYGYTF,TGCAGCGTAATGGCAATACCCCAGACAGATAACTATGGCTACACCTTC
TRBV9,TRBJ2-7,TRBD2,.,CASSLETSGRGKQYF,TGTGCCAGCAGCCTCGAGACTAGCGGGAGGGGGAAGCAGTACTTC
TRBV5-1,TRBJ2-5,TRBD2,.,CACRGGRETQYF,TGCGCCTGCCGCGGGGGGAGGGAGACCCAGTACTTC
TRBV27,TRBJ2-2,TRBD1,.,CASRARQGASGELFF,TGTGCCAGCCGGGCGCGGCAGGGGGCCTCCGGGGAGCTGTTTTTT
TRBV4-1,TRBJ1-2,.,.,CASSQDRGYGYTF,TGCGCCAGCAGCCAAGATAGGGGATATGGCTACACCTTC
TRBV27,TRBJ2-3,TRBD1,.,CASSLYPTGFLPDTQYF,TGTGCCAGCAGTTTATATCCGACAGGGTTCCTTCCAGATACGCAGTATTTT
TRBV7-2,TRBJ2-7,TRBD2,once,CASSLAQSSGGYEQYF,TGTGCCAGCAGCTTAGCACAGTCTAGCGGGGGCTACGAGCAGTACTTC
TRBV5-6,TRBJ2-3,.,.,CASSEPGVSDTQYF,TGTGCCAGCAGCGAGCCGGGGGTTTCAGATACGCAGTATTTT
TRBV9,TRBJ2-5,.,.,CASSEGGHRPQETQYF,TGTGCCAGCAGCGAAGGCGGCCACCGCCCCCAAGAGACCCAGTACTTC
TRBV7-2,TRBJ1-4,TRBD1,.,CASSTDRGGEKLFF,TGTGCCAGCAGCACGGACAGGGGTGGGGAAAAACTGTTTTTT
TRBV9,TRBJ2-7,TRBD2,.,CASSVGWGGLSYEQYF,TGTGCCAGCAGCGTCGGATGGGGAGGGCTCTCCTACGAGCAGTACTTC
TRBV9,TRBJ2-3,TRBD2,.,CASSVGTSGSTDTQYF,TGTGCCAGCAGCGTAGGGACTAGCGGGAGCACAGATACGCAGTATTTT
TRBV4-1,TRBJ1-1,TRBD1,.,CASSQGSRGHSGNTEAFF,TGCGCCAGCAGCCAAGGGTCCAGGGGGCATTCGGGGAACACTGAAGCTTTCTTT
TRBV13,TRBJ2-5,TRBD2,.,CASSSGKKTQYF,TGTGCCAGCAGCAGCGGGAAAAAGACCCAGTACTTC
TRBV4-1,TRBJ1-2,TRBD1,once,CASSRSGTGAGYTF,TGCGCCAGCAGCCGATCCGGGACAGGGGCTGGCTACACCTTC
TRBV5-3,TRBJ2-7,TRBD2,.,CARSLGSGSSYEQYF,TGTGCCAGAAGCTTGGGTAGCGGGAGTTCCTACGAGCAGTACTTC
TRBV19,TRBJ2-7,TRBD2,.,CASSLSGTSSDEQYF,TGTGCCAGTAGTTTGAGCGGGACTAGTAGCGACGAGCAGTACTTC
TRBV28,TRBJ2-5,TRBD2,.,CASSFGGARETQYF,TGTGCCAGCAGTTTCGGGGGGGCACGGGAGACCCAGTACTTC
TRBV28,TRBJ1-1,.,.,CASSLGGTVNTEAFF,TGTGCCAGCAGTTTAGGCGGGACGGTGAACACTGAAGCTTTCTTT
TRBV4-2,TRBJ2-2,TRBD2,.,CASSQVPSGTGELFF,TGTGCCAGCAGCCAAGTCCCTAGCGGTACCGGGGAGCTGTTTTTT
TRBV30,TRBJ1-3,.,.,CACSLSRGRNTIYF,TGTGCCTGTTCGCTGAGCAGGGGAAGAAACACCATATATTTT
TRBV28,TRBJ1-1,.,.,CASNLAQGYTEAFF,TGTGCCAGCAACCTTGCCCAGGGATACACTGAAGCTTTCTTT
TRBV10-3,TRBJ2-7,.,.,CAITDSGDNSYEQYF,TGTGCCATCACCGACTCCGGGGACAACTCCTACGAGCAGTACTTC
TRBV4-1,TRBJ2-7,.,.,CASSQTGTYEQYF,TGCGCCAGCAGCCAAACAGGAACCTACGAGCAGTACTTC
TRBV5-6,TRBJ1-1,.,.,CASSSNRNTEVFF,TGTGCCAGCAGCTCCAACAGGAACACTGAAGTTTTCTTT
TRBV5-5,TRBJ2-7,.,.,CASSLRLSYEQYF,TGTGCCAGCAGCTTGCGACTGTCCTACGAGCAGTACTTC
TRBV7-2,TRBJ2-5,TRBD1,.,CASSSRTGWIETQYF,TGTGCCAGCAGCTCGAGGACAGGGTGGATCGAGACCCAGTACTTC
TRBV7-6,TRBJ2-7,TRBD2,.,CASSPRTGTSSYEQYF,TGTGCCAGCAGCCCTCGGACCGGGACTAGCAGTTACGAGCAGTACTTC
TRBV14,TRBJ1-3,.,once,CASSQGGGLGNTIYF,TGTGCCAGCAGCCAAGGGGGAGGACTCGGAAACACCATATATTTT
TRBV7-3,TRBJ2-3,.,.,CASSLRLRTDTQYF,TGTGCCAGCAGCTTAAGGCTCCGCACAGATACGCAGTATTTT
TRBV5-1,TRBJ1-3,.,.,CASSPTGSAGGNTIYF,TGCGCCAGCAGCCCGACGGGATCGGCAGGCGGAAACACCATATATTTT
TRBV5-1,TRBJ2-1,TRBD2,.,CASSLVAGGWNEQFF,TGCGCCAGCAGCTTGGTGGCGGGAGGATGGAATGAGCAGTTCTTC
TRBV19,TRBJ1-1,TRBD1,.,CASSLTGVKTEAFF,TGTGCCAGTAGCCTGACAGGGGTGAAAACTGAAGCTTTCTTT
TRBV6-1,TRBJ2-4,.,.,CASSEDGLSPSAKNIQYF,TGTGCCAGCAGTGAGGACGGATTATCCCCTAGCGCCAAAAACATTCAGTACTTC
TRBV9,TRBJ2-7,TRBD2,.,CASSVMTGGDEQYF,TGTGCCAGCAGCGTAATGACCGGGGGGGACGAGCAGTACTTC
TRBV28,TRBJ1-1,.,.,CASSSGVFGEAFF,TGTGCCAGCAGCTCAGGGGTTTTTGGTGAAGCTTTCTTT
TRBV4-3,TRBJ2-1,.,.,CASSRQLSYNEQFF,TGCGCCAGCAGCCGACAGCTCTCCTACAATGAGCAGTTCTTC
TRBV5-1,TRBJ2-7,.,once,CASSLGSGLNYEQYF,TGCGCCAGCAGCTTAGGGTCAGGGTTGAACTACGAGCAGTACTTC
TRBV12-5,TRBJ1-2,TRBD1,.,CASGLVTGDGYTF,TGTGCTAGTGGTTTGGTTACAGGGGATGGCTACACCTTC
TRBV23-1,TRBJ2-7,TRBD1,.,CASSPLGTGGYEQYF,TGCGCCAGCAGTCCCCTTGGGACAGGGGGTTACGAGCAGTACTTC
TRBV27,TRBJ2-7,.,.,CASSFGRSYEQYF,TGTGCCAGCAGTTTTGGGAGATCCTACGAGCAGTACTTC
TRBV19,TRBJ1-1,.,.,CATQGNIEAFF,TGTGCCACTCAGGGAAATATTGAAGCTTTCTTT
TRBV7-9,TRBJ1-2,.,.,CASSPPGQYYGYTF,TGTGCCAGCAGCCCACCCGGACAGTACTATGGCTACACCTTC
TRBV2,TRBJ2-3,TRBD1,.,CASTRQGLGTDTQYF,TGTGCCAGCACTAGACAGGGCTTGGGCACAGATACGCAGTATTTT
TRBV7-8,TRBJ2-3,.,.,CASSFRGKTDTQYF,TGTGCCAGCAGCTTTAGAGGGAAAACAGATACGCAGTATTTT
TRBV5-1,TRBJ2-2,TRBD2,.,CASSTTSGSPGELFF,TGCGCCAGCAGCACGACTAGCGGGAGTCCCGGGGAGCTGTTTTTT
TRBV5-1,TRBJ2-5,TRBD2,.,CASSLEGGRNQETQYF,TGCGCCAGCAGCTTGGAGGGCGGGAGGAATCAGGAGACCCAGTACTTC
TRBV19,TRBJ2-3,.,.,CASSIGFSGTQYF,TGTGCCAGTAGTATCGGGTTTAGCGGTACGCAGTATTTT
TRBV7-2,TRBJ2-2,TRBD1,.,CASSPRTGANTGELFF,TGTGCCAGCAGCCCGAGGACAGGGGCAAACACCGGGGAGCTGTTTTTT
TRBV28,TRBJ1-2,TRBD1,.,CATVSAGGNYGYTF,TGTGCCACCGTTAGCGCAGGGGGGAACTATGGCTACACCTTC
TRBV9,TRBJ2-3,.,.,CASSVTPGADTQYF,TGTGCCAGCAGCGTAACCCCCGGGGCAGATACGCAGTATTTT